The 2 T cell receptor beta chains presented below share a single source sample, sequenced in a study of cytomegalovirus exposure and HLA in healthy donors. In the PCR, 60 Vbeta and 13 Jbeta primers were used. Here immunoSEQ multiplex PCR was the method, and the copy in TCRdb shows in-frame clones only, minus some. The sample shows around 110,000 clones, 55% to 85% of them seen only once. Sequenced material: PBMCs. The receptors shown here come from a man under 40 in good health and CMV-seronegative.

This clone was seen more than once but under ten times. This chain joins TRBV28 and TRBJ2-5; a weak D match, TRBD2 (7 bases). Germline assignment: CDR1 MDHEN and CDR2 SYDVKM. V was trimmed by 6 bases and J by 9 bases, leaving 17 bases between them. This CDR3 contains 13 residues. In DNA form, the CDR3 reads TGTGCCAGCAGCCTCACAGGGAGGGAGGCCCAGTACTTC. Translating it yields CASSLTGREAQYF.

The chain recombines TRBV5-1 with TRBJ2-3; 7 bases align to TRBD2. Germline V gene sequence: CDR1 SGHRS, CDR2 YFSETQ. The CDR3 contains 16 residues. V shed 3 bases and J 6 bases; nucleotides not matched to a gene: 13. CDR3: CASSSGDYGGTDTQYF. CDR3 nucleotides: TGCGCCAGCAGCTCGGGGGACTATGGGGGAACGGATACGCAGTATTTT.